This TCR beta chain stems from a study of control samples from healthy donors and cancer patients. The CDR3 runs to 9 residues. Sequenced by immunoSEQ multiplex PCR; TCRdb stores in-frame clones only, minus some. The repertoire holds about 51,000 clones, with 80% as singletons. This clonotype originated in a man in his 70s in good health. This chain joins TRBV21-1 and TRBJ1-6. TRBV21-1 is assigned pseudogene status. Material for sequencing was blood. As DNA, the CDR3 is TGTGCCAGGAGATCACCCCTCCACTTT. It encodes CARRSPLHF.